This TCR beta chain was recovered during a study of blood T cell repertoires in COVID-19. Study in general: Nucleic acid was either cDNA or gDNA, and it came from T cells, B-cell-depleted T cells, or PBMCs.

CDR1 is SGHTA and CDR2 is FQGNSA in the germline V gene. The CDR3 spans 15 residues. Germline trimming cut 5 bases from V and 7 bases from J; bases unmatched to any gene: 6. The protocol was immunoSEQ multiplex PCR, while the TCRdb copy is restricted to in-frame clones and leaves out a portion. The repertoire consists of 99,000 or so clones, with around nine tenths occurring once and the leading ten covering around 5.5%. The V and J genes are TRBV7-2 and TRBJ1-4; 11 bases fit TRBD1. The sequence was obtained from a human donor in a cohort sampled during active COVID-19. The sample consisted of peripheral blood. The CDR3 DNA reads as TGTGCCAGCAGCCCGGGAGGGACAGGGGGTGAAAAACTGTTTTTT. Protein sequence: CASSPGGTGGEKLFF.